A single TCR beta chain is shown here with its context. These data originate in a study of T cell responses to AZD1222 COVID-19 vaccine. Sequencing used immunoSEQ multiplex PCR; TCRdb keeps in-frame clones, though not all of them. The table includes 17,000 or so clones, roughly nine tenths detected once. The germline gives CDR1 WNHNN, CDR2 SYGVQD (reference sequence). The CDR3 is 14 residues long. After removal of 0 bases from V and 5 bases from J, the junction contained 3 bases not matched to a gene. The chain combines TRBV10-1 with TRBJ2-5, with 7 bases fitting TRBD2. The source was peripheral blood, collected 28 days after the second AZD1222 dose. The receptor's source is an adult who received the AZD1222 COVID-19 vaccine. CDR3 amino acids: CASSESQLAETQYF. The CDR3, as DNA: TGCGCCAGCAGTGAGTCGCAACTAGCGGAGACCCAGTACTTC.